This T cell receptor beta chain comes out of a study of shared clonotypes between healthy human individuals. Study-wide points: Rarefaction indicated that sorted-subset sequencing remained incomplete although depth was large.

In regard to this clone: The antigen remains unidentified.

The naive CD8 subset, CD45RO-negative cells positively selected for CCR7, excluded terminally differentiated effector memory CD45RA+ cells. The CDR3 totals 12 residues. Trimming cost V 4 bases and J 7 bases, with 8 bases left between them. Looked up from germline, CDR1 is MNHEY and CDR2 is SMNVEV (reference sequence). Clones were read by immunoSEQ multiplex PCR, and TCRdb kept only the in-frame ones, dropping some. The table lists under 600,000 clones, roughly 98% of them singletons, with around 0.3% in the top ten. The sequenced sample consisted of naive CD8+ T cells sorted from blood. The chain has TRBV27 and TRBJ2-1; TRBD1 is a possible D gene (6 bases). The sequence came from a man aged 30-40 years in good health. Here the CDR3 reads CASSSQGNEQFF. The CDR3 DNA is TGTGCCAGCAGTTCCCAGGGGAATGAGCAGTTCTTC.